This T cell receptor beta chain derives from a study of blood T cell repertoires in COVID-19. Study-level background: COVID-19 samples, acute and convalescent, were from the United States, Italy and Spain. From T cells, B-cell-depleted T cells, or PBMCs came the material, which was cDNA or gDNA.

As originally analysed: Amplification of reference gene primers was used by the study to estimate nucleated cell counts. TCRdb keeps only in-frame clones here, not all; method: immunoSEQ multiplex PCR. For V, J and clone size, that table is used; D and trimming come from the DNA. The table has hundreds of thousands of clones, nearly 85% seen once. Germline V gives CDR1 LNHDA, CDR2 SQIVND (reference sequence). This CDR3 region has 15 residues. V lost 3 bases, J lost 2 bases, and 2 bases stayed unmatched. V usage is TRBV19 and J usage is TRBJ2-7; 12 nucleotides agree with TRBD1. The sequenced sample consisted of peripheral blood. The sequence derives from a human donor in a cohort sampled during active COVID-19. The CDR3 bases are TGTGCCAGTAGTATTAGGGACAGGGGGCCCTACGAGCAGTACTTC. Protein product: CASSIRDRGPYEQYF.